This T cell receptor beta chain was identified during a study of blood T cell repertoires in COVID-19. Study-wide context: Samples came from the United States, Italy and Spain, spanning acute and convalescent COVID-19. PBMCs, B-cell-depleted T cells, or T cells were the source of the cDNA or gDNA that made up the material.

The J segment lost 3 bases and the V segment lost 4 bases, leaving 11 bases of the junction unmatched. From germline, CDR1 is SSHAT and CDR2 FNYEAQ (reference sequence). This CDR3 is built from 19 residues. As originally analysed: Amplification of reference gene primers provided the estimated nucleated cell counts. Here immunoSEQ multiplex PCR was the method, and the copy in TCRdb shows in-frame clones only, minus some. V, J and clone size are those of that table, while D and trimming were read from the DNA. The sample shows approximately 340,000 clones, around four fifths of them seen only once. The origin of this receptor is a man aged 25-45 years with active or convalescent COVID-19. Sequenced sample: peripheral blood. This chain joins TRBV7-7 and TRBJ2-3; 15 bases align to TRBD2. In nucleotides, the CDR3 is TGTGCCAGCAGCTGCCTAGGACTAGCGGGGGGGCGTCTGACAGATACGCAGTATTTT. Amino acids: CASSCLGLAGGRLTDTQYF.